Included here is one T cell receptor beta chain sequence, with context. Which antigen it targets is not known. No qualities accompany the bases; no much larger clone lies one base away. These data come from a study of long-term antiretroviral therapy in people with HIV (dated by TCRdb to between 2022 and 2023). Study-level background: The earliest samples were collected roughly a decade before the 2015 WHO recommendation for immediate ART, at a time when ART was usually postponed until CD4 counts fell. A retrospective serial study tested whether changes in peripheral blood TRB repertoire composition and diversity were associated with ART initiation and durable HIV suppression. A total of about 190 cryopreserved PBMC samples were contributed to the cohort by 30 adults with confirmed HIV infection, with samples collected serially over a mean of roughly six years (range 1-12). About 35% of the 30 participants with HIV were female. Test extractions of a monoclonal T-cell line alongside approximately 34 polyclonal samples showed no cross-contamination during QIAcube processing.

The paper's findings and limits, for the study overall: Because PBMC availability was limited, only the TCR beta chain was sequenced, with no alpha chain pairing. Unsorted PBMC were profiled instead of sorted CD4+ and CD8+ T cells because pre-ART samples had limited cell numbers. Expanded TRB clones identified before ART initiation dominated the repertoire across all time points, though the dominance fluctuated and decreased in many PLHIV after ART. Inferences about post-ART repertoire changes are limited because no data were available on ART adherence, viral resistance or therapy changes. Narrower CDR3 length ranges were observed in HIV repertoires than in controls, and an antigen-experienced repertoire with only a slight naive shift after ART was suggested by the network structure. Starting ART was linked to a significant rise in TRB diversity, yet even with long-term ART the diversity remained significantly lower than in transplant donor controls. The samples were dated from about 2003 to 2018, and the ART regimens that were used may be less effective than current ART regimens.

Looking up the germline V gene yields CDR1 MRHNA and CDR2 SNTAGT. V is pruned by 7 bases and J by 7 bases, leaving 12 bases of the junction without a gene match. The CDR3, cysteine through phenylalanine, is 15 amino acids long. Just the 45-base CDR3 DNA is kept, in frame starting at base 1. Sequencing of the TRB variable region was done with the immunoSEQ hsTCRB v3.0 assay at survey level resolution. The target sequencing depth for TRB was roughly 35,000-55,000 T-cell genomes per sample. An Illumina MiSeq with a v3 150-cycle kit was used to sequence the pooled TRB libraries. Per the authors' processing: Repertoire analysis was performed in R inside a reproducible Nextflow workflow that covered QC, data transformation and analysis. LymphoSeq2, an R package for exploring AIRR-Seq data, was used to implement the custom analyses. After excluding a handful of samples that yielded fewer than 5000 total TRB sequences, 188 HIV repertoires remained for analysis. Among the 180 to 200 HIV repertoires that were kept, 59 were collected before ART initiation and more than 120 were collected after ART initiation. Repertoires were downsampled to 5000 TRB nucleotide sequences, and summary statistics were averaged over 100 downsampling iterations. The analysis kept only TRB sequences whose CDR3 regions were at least seven amino acids long. Diversity was assessed using a clonality score derived from Shannon entropy and using the Gini coefficient. In the repertoire networks, any two of the top 5000 CDR3 amino acid sequences were connected whenever the two sequences differed by an edit distance of one. For TRB CDR3 amino acid sequences, GLIPH2 was used to predict antigen specificity groups and MHC restriction. Known CMV, EBV, HIV or tissue antigen associations were flagged by matching CDR3 amino acid sequences against VDJdb and McPAS-TCR. Pre-ART, post-ART and control groups were compared with Wilcoxon signed-rank tests and Holm-Bonferroni correction. This immuneACCESS table, as held by TCRdb, lists in-frame sequences with V and J called but not all clones. Of the missing ones, under half trace to an unresolved V gene in checked studies; the others have no known cause. V, J and clone size were drawn from that table, and D and trimming were deduced from the DNA. The sample table holds over 25,000 clones, of which approximately 90% were seen once. The ten largest clones add up to less than 8.5% of the sample.

Inclusion was restricted to participants for whom at least one PBMC sample before ART initiation and at least two post-ART samples were available. All participants with HIV were treated in the United States of America. Before DNA extraction, cryopreserved samples of about 0.95-11 million PBMC were thawed and washed. At the time of the earliest PBMC sample, participants with HIV were aged between about 23 and 55 years. Each participant contributed PBMC samples from 1-4 timepoints before ART initiation and 2-8 timepoints after ART initiation, with a median of 7 samples. Serial HIV viral load, CD4+ T-cell count, ART history and demographic data were obtained for every participant. A Qiagen kit on a QIAcube was used to extract genomic DNA from unsorted PBMC, with samples processed in batches of 12.

This TCR came from a man between 45 and 60 years old with HIV. The V gene is TRBV6-4 and the J gene is TRBJ1-5, with 8 bases in between that match TRBD1. Source: unsorted PBMCs, taken 3.2 years before starting antiretroviral therapy. The DNA sequence follows: TGTGCCAGCAAGGAGTCCGGACAGGGCGGACAGCCCCAGCATTTT. This gives the protein CASKESGQGGQPQHF.